One and the same sample provided the 18 T cell receptor beta chains below, sequenced in a study of blood T cells in healthy people across ages. A sample-barcoded 5' primer and a J-beta primer mix were used in a second PCR of roughly 7 to 12 cycles. Using its own MiXCR run on the 5' RACE reads, TCRdb lists one record per CDR3 protein. The sample yields about 970,000 distinct CDR3 sequences, about 53% seen once. Sequenced sample: blood. These receptors all stem from a woman aged 55-70 years in good health.

This clonotype was observed a handful of times. This chain links TRBV9 with TRBJ1-6, with a tentative D call TRBD1 (5 bases). The length of the CDR3 is 12 residues. The V end was cut by 4 bases, the J end by 9 bases, with 8 bases between. Germline values: CDR1 SGDLS, CDR2 YYNGEE. The CDR3 here is CASSTQGSPLHF. CDR3 coding DNA: TGTGCCAGCAGCACTCAGGGTTCACCCCTCCACTTT.

As concerns this clonotype: At one boundary the junction diverges from the germline segment, which might be a read error. The V gene is TRBV7-8, the J gene TRBJ2-1; possibly TRBD2 for D (5 bases). Germline V lookup: CDR1 SGHVS, CDR2 FQNEAQ. The CDR3 covers 16 residues. The CDR3 region is CASSVLTGFSHNEQFF. In DNA form, the CDR3 reads TGTGCCAGCAGCGTTTTAACGGGATTCTCCCACAATGAGCAGTTCTTC.

This chain links TRBV12-3 or TRBV12-4 with TRBJ2-7; the match to TRBD1 covers 7 bases. This CDR3 has 13 amino acids. Trimming took 2 bases from V and 7 from J; bases not matched to a gene: 5. CDR3 amino acids: CASSLRGPIEQYF. Here the CDR3 DNA reads TGTGCCAGCAGTTTAAGGGGGCCAATTGAGCAGTACTTC.

The V gene is TRBV11-2, the J gene TRBJ2-5; 7 positions agree with TRBD2. V dropped 5 bases and J dropped 4; count of bases not matched to a gene: 7. Germline V lookup: CDR1 SGHAT, CDR2 FQNNGV. CDR3 length equals 14 residues. Here the CDR3 reads CASSPGGGIETQYF. CDR3 sequence (DNA): TGTGCCAGCAGCCCGGGGGGAGGGATAGAGACCCAGTACTTC. Filled out from reference TRBV11-2 and TRBJ2-5, the complete variable domain reads EAGVAQSPRYKIIEKRQSVAFWCNPISGHATLYWYQQILGQGPKLLIQFQNNGVVDDSQLPKDRFSAERLKGVDSTLKIQPAKLEDSAVYLCASSPGGGIETQYFGPGTRLLVL.

This rearrangement joins TRBV27 to TRBJ1-2; possible D gene TRBD1, 6 bases. Germline CDR1 MNHEY, CDR2 SMNVEV (reference sequence). The length of the CDR3 is 14 residues. Trimming shortened V by 2 bases and J by 5 bases, and 12 bases separated the two germline ends. The CDR3 here is CASSLAQGPYGYTF. In nucleotides, the CDR3 is TGTGCCAGCAGTTTAGCACAGGGACCTTATGGCTACACCTTC.

The chain carries TRBV4-2 and TRBJ2-1, with D possibly matching TRBD1 (6 bases). Germline CDR1 and CDR2: LGHNA and YNFKEQ. This CDR3 contains 15 residues. V was shortened by 0 bases and J by 2 bases, with 8 bases between the two germline ends. The CDR3 nucleotides read TGTGCCAGCAGCCAAGACAGGGGAGCCTACAATGAGCAGTTCTTC. This sequence encodes CASSQDRGAYNEQFF.

This chain links TRBV4-1 with TRBJ2-3; possibly TRBD2 for D (6 bases). Trimming shortened V by 4 bases and J by 3 bases, and 14 bases separated the two germline ends. The CDR3 covers 15 residues. Germline V CDR1 and CDR2: MGHRA, YSYEKL. In nucleotides, the CDR3 is TGCGCCAGCAGCCCGTGGGACTCCAAGACAGATACGCAGTATTTT. This translates into CASSPWDSKTDTQYF.

The chain uses TRBV4-1 and TRBJ2-7; TRBD1 might be the D (6 bases). CDR3 length: 17 residues. With 1 base removed from V and 0 bases from J, the gap between germline ends came to 16 bases. Germline CDR1 reads MGHRA; CDR2 reads YSYEKL. The CDR3 nucleotides read TGCGCCAGCAGCCAAGGCCTACAGGGTGCCAGCTCCTACGAGCAGTACTTC. Its protein product is CASSQGLQGASSYEQYF.

J is TRBJ2-7 and V is TRBV29-1; possibly TRBD1 for D (6 bases). This CDR3 region has 15 residues. Germline assignment: CDR1 SQVTM and CDR2 ANQGSEA. Trimming shortened V by 6 bases and J by 4 bases, and 22 bases separated the two germline ends. The CDR3 coding sequence is TGCAGCGTGGCCCCGGACAGAATCCGTTATTACGAGCAGTACTTC. This codes for CSVAPDRIRYYEQYF.

This clonotype has more than one count but fewer than ten. The chain has TRBV12-5 and TRBJ2-7; 14 bases agree with TRBD2. CDR3 length: 19 amino acids. With V trimmed by 7 bases and J by 3 bases, 17 bases remained unmatched. CDR1 and CDR2 (germline): LGHNT, FRNRAP. The CDR3 here is CASAPGLAGVLILGYEQYF. As DNA, the CDR3 is TGTGCTAGTGCCCCGGGACTAGCGGGAGTCTTAATCTTGGGCTACGAGCAGTACTTC.

This chain connects TRBV24-1 to TRBJ2-2; D unresolved. CDR1 KGHDR and CDR2 SFDVKD come from the germline V gene. The V end lost 0 bases, the J end lost 4 bases, and 17 bases lay between the germline ends. This CDR3 comprises 18 residues. CDR3 protein: CATSDLQRSPLSTGELFF. The CDR3 coding sequence is TGTGCCACCAGTGATTTGCAACGGAGCCCTCTGAGCACCGGGGAGCTGTTTTTT.

This chain connects TRBV29-1 to TRBJ2-3; D gene uncertain. The CDR3 is 12 amino acids. CDR1 and CDR2 from the germline V gene are SQVTM and ANQGSEA. Trimming took 7 bases from V and 3 from J, leaving 11 bases between them. CDR3 loop: CSGGWATDTQYF. CDR3 DNA: TGCAGCGGTGGGTGGGCAACAGATACGCAGTATTTT.

In this sample, this clonotype turned up a few times. The V call is TRBV27, the J call TRBJ2-7; TRBD2 agrees at 9 bases. V was pared by 6 bases and J by 1 base, with 7 bases of the junction left unmatched. The CDR3 consists of 15 residues. CDR1 and CDR2 (germline): MNHEY, SMNVEV (reference sequence). This CDR3 reads CASRPQLAGSYEQYF. As DNA, the CDR3 is TGTGCCAGCAGACCCCAACTAGCGGGTTCCTACGAGCAGTACTTC.

Written as DNA, the CDR3 is TGTGCCAGCAGCCCGCGGGACAGGGGGGAATCAGATACGCAGTATTTT. Translated, it gives CASSPRDRGESDTQYF. The chain links TRBV11-1 to TRBJ2-3; 11 nucleotides line up with TRBD1. V was pared by 5 bases and J by 4 bases, with 8 bases of the junction left unmatched. The CDR3 loop spans 16 amino acids. CDR1 and CDR2 from the germline V gene are SGHAT and FQDESV (reference sequence).

In this sample, this clonotype turned up once. The chain employs TRBV6-2 or TRBV6-3 and TRBJ1-1; possibly TRBD1 for D (5 bases). V lost 6 bases, J lost 5 bases, and 10 bases lay in between. The CDR3 contains 12 residues. Germline CDR1 reads MNHEY; CDR2 reads SVGEGT. CDR3 amino acids: CASRVTATEAFF. The CDR3 DNA is TGTGCCAGCAGGGTGACAGCTACTGAAGCTTTCTTT.

The V and J genes are TRBV29-1 and TRBJ2-5; D tentatively reads TRBD1 or TRBD2 (6 bases each). V lost 8 bases and J 5 bases, leaving 18 bases between the germline ends. The CDR3 has 13 residues. Germline CDR1 and CDR2: SQVTM and ANQGSEA. CDR3 sequence: CSTSGDFRETQYF. For the CDR3, the DNA is TGCAGCACTTCAGGGGACTTCAGGGAGACCCAGTACTTC.

This chain joins TRBV4-1 and TRBJ2-7; D possibly corresponds to TRBD2 (6 bases). The CDR3 runs to 15 residues. V was cut by 5 bases and J by 6 bases, with 20 bases left in between. Germline values: CDR1 MGHRA, CDR2 YSYEKL. CDR3 loop: CASSEGREGQVEQYF. The CDR3 coding sequence is TGCGCCAGCAGCGAGGGGCGGGAAGGCCAGGTCGAGCAGTACTTC.

The sample holds one count of this clonotype. Mismatch with germline at one junction end may stem from a read error. The chain links TRBV6-1 to TRBJ2-6, with a tentative D call TRBD1 (6 bases). CDR3 size: 15 residues. Germline values: CDR1 MNHNS, CDR2 SASEGT. CDR3 residues: CASSFQGAGADVLTF. In nucleotides, the CDR3 is TGTGCCAGCAGCTTCCAGGGTGCAGGGGCCGACGTCCTGACTTTC.